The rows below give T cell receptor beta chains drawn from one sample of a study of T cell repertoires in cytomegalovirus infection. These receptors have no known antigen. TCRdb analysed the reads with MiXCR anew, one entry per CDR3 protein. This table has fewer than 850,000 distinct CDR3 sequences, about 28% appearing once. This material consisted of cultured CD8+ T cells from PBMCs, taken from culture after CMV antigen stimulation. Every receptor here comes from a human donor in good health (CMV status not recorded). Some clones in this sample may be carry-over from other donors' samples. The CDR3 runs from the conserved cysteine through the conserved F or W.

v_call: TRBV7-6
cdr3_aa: CASSLGPDGTEAFF

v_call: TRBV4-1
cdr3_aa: CASSHGLTDTQYF

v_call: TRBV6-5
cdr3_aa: CASSYPERGLSYEQYF

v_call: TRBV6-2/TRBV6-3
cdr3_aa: CASASDSQEAEAFF

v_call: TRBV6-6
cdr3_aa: CASSVYRGRATEAFF

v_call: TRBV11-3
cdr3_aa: CASSSSRSLTSTDTQYF

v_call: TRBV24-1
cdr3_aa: CATSDFGYTGDLGTDTQYF

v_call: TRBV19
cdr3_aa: CASSMSQGETEAFF

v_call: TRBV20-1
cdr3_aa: CSAPPGQGSYGYTF

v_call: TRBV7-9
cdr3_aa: CASNRFSPTSTDTQYF

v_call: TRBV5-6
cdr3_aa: CASSLKRLGPQHF

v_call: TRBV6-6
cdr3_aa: CASTSIARQDTDTQYF

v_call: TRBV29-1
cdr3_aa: CSRPWVPQHF

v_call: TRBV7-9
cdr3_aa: CASTRGRIEQYF

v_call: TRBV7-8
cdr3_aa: CASSSGEVRETQYF

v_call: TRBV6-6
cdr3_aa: CASSYSMSLNTEAFF

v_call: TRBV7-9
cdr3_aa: CASSLTGSNYGYTF

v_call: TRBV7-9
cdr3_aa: CASSYTYAGPEKLFF

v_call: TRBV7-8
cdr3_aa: CASSLDYGTEAFF

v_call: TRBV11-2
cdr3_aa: CASSLEGINTEAFF

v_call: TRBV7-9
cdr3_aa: CASSLGSRYIQETQYF

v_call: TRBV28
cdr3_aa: CASSSRTTNEKLFF

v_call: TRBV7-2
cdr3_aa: CASSFQQYNEQFF

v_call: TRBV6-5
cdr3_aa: CASNRGASGELFF

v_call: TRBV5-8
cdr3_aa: CASSLASEKAFF

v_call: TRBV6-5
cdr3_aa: CASTFATDSETQYF

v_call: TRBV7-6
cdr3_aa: CASSSTGSYNSPLHF

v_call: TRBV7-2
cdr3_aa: CASSLLEGASYNSPLHF

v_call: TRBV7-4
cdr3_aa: CASSPLVLNEKLFF

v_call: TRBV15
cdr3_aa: CATSREGTGYTDTQYF

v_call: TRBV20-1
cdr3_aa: CSATGGGSSYEQYF

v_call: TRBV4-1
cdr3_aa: CASSQALLAGGAKNIQYF